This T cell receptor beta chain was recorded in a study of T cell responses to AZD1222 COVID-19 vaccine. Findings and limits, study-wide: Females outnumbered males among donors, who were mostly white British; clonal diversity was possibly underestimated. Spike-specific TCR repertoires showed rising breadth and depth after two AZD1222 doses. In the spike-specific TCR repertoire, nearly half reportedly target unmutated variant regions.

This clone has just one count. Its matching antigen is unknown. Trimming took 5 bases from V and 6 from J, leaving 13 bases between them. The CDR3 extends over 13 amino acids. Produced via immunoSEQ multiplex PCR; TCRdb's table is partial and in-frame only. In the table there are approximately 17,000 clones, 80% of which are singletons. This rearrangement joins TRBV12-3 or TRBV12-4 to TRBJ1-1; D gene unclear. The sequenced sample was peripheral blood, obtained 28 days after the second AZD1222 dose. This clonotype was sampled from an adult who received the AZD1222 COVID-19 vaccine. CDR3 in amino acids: CASSPWRGSEAFF. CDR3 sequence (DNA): TGTGCCAGCAGTCCATGGCGGGGATCTGAAGCTTTCTTT.